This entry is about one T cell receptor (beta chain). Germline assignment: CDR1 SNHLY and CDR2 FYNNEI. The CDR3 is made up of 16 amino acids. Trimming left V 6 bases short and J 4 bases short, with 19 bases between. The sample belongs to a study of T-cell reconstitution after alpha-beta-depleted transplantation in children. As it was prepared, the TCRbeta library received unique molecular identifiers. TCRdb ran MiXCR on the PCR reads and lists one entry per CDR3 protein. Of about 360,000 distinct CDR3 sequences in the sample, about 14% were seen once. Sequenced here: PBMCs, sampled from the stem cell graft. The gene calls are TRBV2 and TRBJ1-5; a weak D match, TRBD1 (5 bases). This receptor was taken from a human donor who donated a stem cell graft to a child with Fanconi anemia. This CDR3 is CASSARGARGNQPQHF. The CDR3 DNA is TGTGCCAGCAGCGCCCGCGGGGCGCGAGGGAATCAGCCCCAGCATTTT.